This TCR beta chain was sequenced during a study of T cell repertoires in cytomegalovirus infection. For the study at large: The public TCR beta signatures pointed to both CMV infection and matching HLA type. Study-level points and caveats: Within the response measured ex vivo, HLA-C-restricted CMV-specific TCR beta clonotypes were dominant.

TCRdb re-analysed the reads in MiXCR, keeping a single row per CDR3 protein. The sample consists of about 130,000 distinct CDR3 sequences, roughly a quarter of them appearing once. In this sample, this clonotype turned up a few times. Its cognate antigen is unknown. The ends lost 6 bases at V and 6 bases at J; junction bases unmatched: 9. This CDR3 region has 16 residues. The germline V gene has CDR1 MNHEY and CDR2 SVGEGT. The sequence came from a human donor in good health (CMV status not recorded). Some clones in this sample may be carry-over from other donors' samples. The V call is TRBV6-2 or TRBV6-3, the J call TRBJ2-1; 12 nucleotides match TRBD2. The sample taken for sequencing was PBMCs, sequenced either directly or after in vitro stimulation (not recorded which). CDR3 in DNA: TGTGCCAGCAGGACGAGATCTAGCGGGAGGGGCAATGAGCAGTTCTTC. Amino acid sequence: CASRTRSSGRGNEQFF.